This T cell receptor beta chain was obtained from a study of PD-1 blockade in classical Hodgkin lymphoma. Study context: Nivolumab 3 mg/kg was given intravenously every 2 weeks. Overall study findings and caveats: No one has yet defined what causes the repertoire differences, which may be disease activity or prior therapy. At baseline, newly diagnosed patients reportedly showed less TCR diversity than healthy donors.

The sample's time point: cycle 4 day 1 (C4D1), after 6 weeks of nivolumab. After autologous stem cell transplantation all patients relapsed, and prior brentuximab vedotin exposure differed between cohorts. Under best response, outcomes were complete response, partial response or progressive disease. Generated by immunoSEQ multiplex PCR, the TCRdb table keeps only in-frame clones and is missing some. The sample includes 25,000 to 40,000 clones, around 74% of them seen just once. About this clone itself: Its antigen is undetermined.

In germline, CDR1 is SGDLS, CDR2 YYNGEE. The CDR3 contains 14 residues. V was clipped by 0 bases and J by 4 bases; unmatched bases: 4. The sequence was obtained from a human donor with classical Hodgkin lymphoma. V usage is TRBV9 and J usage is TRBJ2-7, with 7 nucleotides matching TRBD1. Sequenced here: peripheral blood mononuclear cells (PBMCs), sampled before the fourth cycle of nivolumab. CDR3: CASSVGQQGYEQYF. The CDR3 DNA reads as TGTGCCAGCAGCGTAGGCCAACAGGGGTACGAGCAGTACTTC.